This TCR beta chain was sequenced during a study of identical twins. A template switching step contributed a universal primer site, while unique molecular identifiers were present in the cDNA. From the 5' RACE reads, TCRdb called clonotypes with MiXCR, one entry per CDR3 protein. The sample carries 400,000 to 550,000 distinct CDR3 sequences, under 25% recorded once. This clonotype showed up just a few times. The same data also went into a second study, on T cells expressing NK-cell markers. As reported in that work: An anti-gamma-delta TCR antibody confined sorting to alpha-beta TCR T cells across several of the experiments.

Sequenced sample: CD4+ T cells sorted from blood. The TCR originated in a woman under 30 in good health.

CDR3 nucleotide sequence: TGCAGTGCTAGAGCGAACAACGTCCTGACTTTC. Amino acids: CSARANNVLTF. The J gene is TRBJ2-6, the V gene TRBV20-1; D uncertain. Looked up from germline, CDR1 is DFQATT and CDR2 is SNEGSKA (reference sequence). There are 11 residues in the CDR3. Trimming removed 1 base at V and 9 bases at J, with 4 bases between.